The clone carrying this T cell receptor (beta chain) has just a few counts. These data belong to a study of blood T cell repertoires in COVID-19. Study-level background: Samples representing acute and convalescent COVID-19 were sourced from the United States, Italy and Spain.

The CDR3 sequence is 14 residues long. V was clipped by 0 bases and J by 2 bases, with 9 bases between them. Per germline, CDR1 SGHNT and CDR2 YYREEE (reference sequence). Source study methods: Quantification of nucleated cells was approximated via reference gene primer amplification. Using immunoSEQ multiplex PCR, the repertoire was profiled, and TCRdb retains in-frame clones only, with some absent. V and J calls and clone size are copied from that table; D and trimming were computed from the DNA. The repertoire holds some 50,000 clones, with 80% to 90% as singletons. The chain links TRBV5-4 to TRBJ2-7; weak D call: TRBD1 (5 bases). The material sequenced was peripheral blood. This sequence originates from a human donor in a cohort sampled during active COVID-19. CDR3 DNA: TGTGCCAGCAGCTTGGAAGCAGGGACCTACGAGCAGTACTTC. Translated, it gives CASSLEAGTYEQYF.